The entry below gives a single TCR beta chain sequence along with its context. The data belong to a study of neurological immune-mediated disorders. Synthesis of cDNA was accomplished via 5'RACE employing 10-nucleotide random UMIs. TCRdb itself ran the 5' RACE reads through MiXCR, one entry per CDR3 protein. This sample carries about 79,000 distinct CDR3 sequences, 13% to 15% of them seen once, and the ten largest clones take approximately 7.5%. This clonotype was obtained from a woman aged 50 to 65 in good health. Sequencing was performed on PBMCs.

The CDR3 is CASSPGLAGGPGEQFF. The CDR3 DNA reads TGTGCCAGCAGTCCTGGACTAGCGGGAGGGCCGGGGGAGCAGTTCTTC. The rearrangement links TRBV6-5 to TRBJ2-1, with 15 nucleotides matching TRBD2. Trimming took 5 bases from V and 10 from J; bases not matched to a gene: 9. Germline V gene data show CDR1 as MNHEY and CDR2 as SVGAGI. This CDR3 spans 16 amino acids.